These 10 T cell receptor beta chains came from one sample sequenced in a study of CD8 T cells in Susac syndrome. Reverse transcription of about 0.45 to 1 ug RNA was carried out with random hexamers. MiXCR, applied by TCRdb to the immunoSEQ multiplex PCR reads, yields one record per CDR3 protein. The sample carries tens of thousands of distinct CDR3 sequences, about 95% recorded once. The sequenced sample was CD8+ T cells from PBMCs. These receptors came from a human donor with multiple sclerosis.

The rearrangement joins TRBV12-3 or TRBV12-4 to TRBJ1-1, with 8 bases fitting TRBD1. CDR3 length: 18 residues. V lost 2 bases to trimming and J lost 0 bases; unmatched junction nucleotides: 11. In nucleotides, the CDR3 is TGTGCCAGCAGTTTAAGCGTGACAGGGGAGGGTTTGAACACTGAAGCTTTCTTT. It codes for CASSLSVTGEGLNTEAFF.

A single count supports this clonotype. This sequence joins TRBV5-1 and TRBJ2-2; possible D gene TRBD2, 5 bases. Trimming took 0 bases from V and 6 from J, leaving 12 bases between them. The CDR3 has 15 residues. CDR1 and CDR2 from the germline V gene are SGHRS and YFSETQ. This chain's CDR3 is CASSLVAARAGELFF. Written as DNA, the CDR3 is TGCGCCAGCAGCTTGGTGGCCGCGCGGGCCGGGGAGCTGTTTTTT.

V and J are TRBV12-3 or TRBV12-4 and TRBJ2-5; D ambiguous. The CDR3 runs 15 residues. The V gene lost 1 base and the J gene lost 1 base, with 10 bases spanning the gap. The CDR3 loop is CASSLEVSTQETQYF. The CDR3, as DNA: TGTGCCAGCAGTTTAGAAGTCTCCACCCAAGAGACCCAGTACTTC.

V usage is TRBV7-9 and J usage is TRBJ1-5, with a weak D call TRBD1 (6 bases). CDR3 length: 14 residues. V lost 6 bases, J lost 1 base, and 10 bases lay in between. The V gene's germline CDR1 is SEHNR and CDR2 FQNEAQ (reference sequence). The CDR3 DNA is TGTGCCAGCAGTCAGGGGACGAGCAATCAGCCCCAGCATTTT. Translating gives CASSQGTSNQPQHF.

V usage is TRBV11-2 and J usage is TRBJ2-3; maybe TRBD1 (5 bases). V was pared by 0 bases and J by 6 bases, with 13 bases between. The CDR3 totals 15 residues. The V gene's germline CDR1 is SGHAT and CDR2 FQNNGV. The CDR3 nucleotides are TGTGCCAGCAGCTTAGAGGGGCCTCCTTTCGATACGCAGTATTTT. As protein: CASSLEGPPFDTQYF.

The chain is built from TRBV5-4 and TRBJ2-5; D ambiguous. Trimming stripped 4 bases from V and 4 bases from J, with 14 bases between. The germline V gene has CDR1 SGHNT and CDR2 YYREEE (reference sequence). The CDR3 sequence is 14 residues long. CDR3 sequence: CASSRSSLGETQYF. The CDR3 DNA sequence: TGTGCCAGCAGCCGCAGCTCGTTGGGAGAGACCCAGTACTTC.

V and J are TRBV4-1 and TRBJ2-3; 8 bases are shared with TRBD2. Germline-derived CDR1 and CDR2 are MGHRA and YSYEKL. The length of the CDR3 is 17 residues. The trim removed 0 bases at V and 2 bases at J, leaving 7 bases unmatched. The CDR3 region is CASSQDPSGGLTDTQYF. In DNA form, the CDR3 reads TGCGCCAGCAGCCAAGATCCCAGCGGGGGCCTCACAGATACGCAGTATTTT.

The chain recombines TRBV7-9 with TRBJ2-7, with D possibly TRBD1 on 6 matching bases. The CDR3 length is 15 residues. Trimming left V 7 bases short and J 2 bases short, with 18 bases between. CDR1 is SEHNR, CDR2 FQNEAQ, per germline (reference sequence). The DNA for the CDR3 is TGTGCCAGCACCCGAGGGACCGGGACACCCTACGAGCAGTACTTC. Translation: CASTRGTGTPYEQYF.

This rearrangement joins TRBV13 to TRBJ2-3; no definite D call. This CDR3 is 12 amino acids long. Between the trimmed V and J ends, which lost 4 bases and 11 bases, there was a span of 13 bases. The germline CDR1 and CDR2 sequences are PRHDT and FYEKMQ (reference sequence). The CDR3 sequence is CASSSLSGEQYF. In DNA form, the CDR3 reads TGTGCCAGCAGCTCTTTGTCTGGCGAGCAGTATTTT.

V is TRBV3-1 and J is TRBJ1-2, with D unresolved. The CDR3 loop spans 15 amino acids. V was trimmed by 1 base and J by 6 bases, leaving 15 bases between them. Germline CDR1 and CDR2: LGHDT and YNNKEL (reference sequence). The CDR3 here is CASSQVFSGRDGYTF. The CDR3 region has the DNA TGTGCCAGCAGCCAAGTTTTTTCGGGGAGGGATGGCTACACCTTC.